Presented here are 23 T cell receptor beta chains from one specimen sequenced in a study of shared clonotypes between healthy human individuals. Generated by immunoSEQ multiplex PCR, the TCRdb table keeps only in-frame clones and is missing some. The sample yields a few million clones, over 90% seen once. Sequencing was done on a sample of naive CD4+ T cells from PBMCs. This sample's subset: CD45RA+ positively selected. These receptors were collected from a man younger than 30 in good health. Some clones in this sample may be carry-over from other donors' samples.

The rearrangement links TRBV28 to TRBJ2-1, with TRBD2 matching over 7 bases. The CDR3 sequence is 14 residues long. Germline loops: CDR1 MDHEN, CDR2 SYDVKM. Trimming cost V 6 bases and J 8 bases; bases outside gene matches: 10. The CDR3 coding sequence is TGTGCCAGCAGATCGGCGGGAGTCCCCCATGAGCAGTTCTTC. Protein product: CASRSAGVPHEQFF.

The V gene is TRBV18, the J gene TRBJ2-5; 12 bases are shared with TRBD1. This CDR3 comprises 18 residues. With 8 bases clipped from V and 2 bases from J, the junction kept 15 bases outside the gene matches. From germline, CDR1 is KGHSH and CDR2 LQKENI. The CDR3: CASQTGTGGLVRQETQYF. Written as DNA, the CDR3 is TGTGCCAGCCAAACCGGGACAGGGGGCTTGGTGAGACAAGAGACCCAGTACTTC.

The V call is TRBV27, the J call TRBJ2-5; 8 positions match TRBD2. This CDR3 has 14 amino acids. V dropped 6 bases and J dropped 4; count of bases not matched to a gene: 7. From germline, CDR1 is MNHEY and CDR2 SMNVEV (reference sequence). The DNA of the CDR3 is TGTGCCAGCAGGCTAGCGGGTGGGGCAGAGACCCAGTACTTC. Protein: CASRLAGGAETQYF.

The J gene is TRBJ1-2, the V gene TRBV9, with 7 bases aligning to TRBD1. CDR3 length equals 14 residues. Germline lookup yields CDR1 SGDLS and CDR2 YYNGEE. The ends lost 0 bases at V and 8 bases at J; junction bases unmatched: 7. DNA for the CDR3: TGTGCCAGCAGCGTAGCTGAGGGGGCGCACGGCTACACCTTC. This gives the protein CASSVAEGAHGYTF.

The rearrangement links TRBV5-4 to TRBJ2-1, with unresolved D. Trimming removed 0 bases at V and 6 bases at J, with 13 bases between. The germline V gene has CDR1 SGHNT and CDR2 YYREEE (reference sequence). CDR3 length equals 15 residues. In nucleotides, the CDR3 is TGTGCCAGCAGCTTGGCCCTTCCTAGTCTCAATGAGCAGTTCTTC. The encoded protein is CASSLALPSLNEQFF.

CDR3 sequence: CSVVRDRGRYEQYF. The CDR3 bases are TGCAGCGTTGTGCGGGACAGGGGGCGGTACGAGCAGTACTTC. This chain links TRBV29-1 with TRBJ2-7; 12 bases line up with TRBD1. The ends lost 4 bases at V and 4 bases at J; junction bases unmatched: 5. Per germline, CDR1 SQVTM and CDR2 ANQGSEA. The CDR3 spans 14 residues.

This clone was observed a handful of times. J is TRBJ1-1 and V is TRBV25-1; TRBD1 matches at 7 bases. This CDR3 is 14 amino acids long. V trimming: 6 bases; J trimming: 4 bases; junction bases outside the gene matches: 8. The germline gives CDR1 MGHDK, CDR2 SYGVNS. The CDR3 spells CASSEQGGSTEAFF. The CDR3 DNA sequence: TGTGCCAGCAGCGAGCAGGGGGGGAGCACTGAAGCTTTCTTT.

Concerning this clone: This specimen includes other DNA sequences encoding the same CDR3. The chain recombines TRBV10-3 with TRBJ2-7; 9 positions agree with TRBD2. In germline, CDR1 is ENHRY, CDR2 SYGVKD. The J segment lost 0 bases and the V segment lost 6 bases, leaving 3 bases of the junction unmatched. The CDR3 has 14 amino acids. The CDR3 DNA reads TGTGCCATCAGGACTAGCGGAGCCTCCTACGAGCAGTACTTC. This codes for CAIRTSGASYEQYF.

The chain combines TRBV27 with TRBJ1-1; no clear D. Germline V gives CDR1 MNHEY, CDR2 SMNVEV (reference sequence). This CDR3 has 16 residues. The ends were cut back, 5 bases at V and 0 bases at J, with 16 bases in the middle. The CDR3 DNA is TGTGCCAGCAGTCGCCGGATCGCGGCTCTGAACACTGAAGCTTTCTTT. This gives the protein CASSRRIAALNTEAFF.

The chain joins TRBV5-1 to TRBJ2-5; D unresolved. V dropped 4 bases and J dropped 1 base, with 8 bases sitting between them. Germline CDR1 reads SGHRS; CDR2 reads YFSETQ. CDR3 size: 13 residues. CDR3 amino acids: CASSAATQETQYF. The CDR3 DNA reads TGCGCCAGCAGCGCCGCCACCCAAGAGACCCAGTACTTC. The variable domain in full, completed from reference TRBV5-1 and TRBJ2-5, reads KAGVTQTPRYLIKTRGQQVTLSCSPISGHRSVSWYQQTPGQGLQFLFEYFSETQRNKGNFPGRFSGRQFSNSRSEMNVSTLELGDSALYLCASSAATQETQYFGPGTRLLVL.

The chain employs TRBV18 and TRBJ2-6; 12 bases align to TRBD2. V was clipped by 1 base and J by 4 bases; unmatched bases: 11. The CDR3 runs to 20 residues. From germline, CDR1 is KGHSH and CDR2 LQKENI. CDR3 in DNA: TGTGCCAGCTCACCACAACTAGCGGGAGGCTCGCTTCCCGGGGCCAACGTCCTGACTTTC. Encoded protein: CASSPQLAGGSLPGANVLTF.

A single count supports this clone. V is TRBV28 and J is TRBJ2-5; D could derive from TRBD1 or TRBD2 (6 bases each). The closer fit of TRBJ2-7 to the DNA end suggests the J call may be wrong. This CDR3 is built from 13 residues. Germline-derived CDR1 and CDR2 are MDHEN and SYDVKM. CDR3 sequence reads: CATVRGLAHEQYF. The CDR3 DNA follows: TGTGCCACCGTACGGGGGCTAGCGCACGAGCAGTACTTC.

The V and J genes are TRBV5-1 and TRBJ2-7; possibly TRBD2 for D (5 bases). V gave up 5 bases and J gave up 1 base, with 13 bases separating them. The germline gives CDR1 SGHRS, CDR2 YFSETQ. There are 14 residues in the CDR3. The CDR3 here is CASREDPGSYEQYF. DNA for the CDR3: TGCGCCAGCAGGGAAGATCCGGGGTCCTACGAGCAGTACTTC.

The chain is built from TRBV2 and TRBJ2-5, with D maybe TRBD2 (5 bases). V lost 4 bases and J lost 7, with 16 bases in between. The CDR3 sequence is 14 residues long. The germline gives CDR1 SNHLY, CDR2 FYNNEI. CDR3 in amino acids: CASSVTPVRGTQYF. The CDR3 bases are TGTGCCAGCAGTGTTACCCCTGTCCGGGGGACCCAGTACTTC. The full variable domain, in which reference TRBV2 and TRBJ2-5 provide the parts outside the CDR3, is EPEVTQTPSHQVTQMGQEVILRCVPISNHLYFYWYRQILGQKVEFLVSFYNNEISEKSEIFDDQFSVERPDGSNFTLKIRSTKLEDSAMYFCASSVTPVRGTQYFGPGTRLLVL.

The chain links TRBV9 to TRBJ2-3, with D uncertain. The CDR3 is 19 residues long. Germline V gives CDR1 SGDLS, CDR2 YYNGEE. With 0 bases removed from V and 0 bases from J, the gap between germline ends came to 20 bases. The CDR3 DNA is TGTGCCAGCAGCGTAGGTCCCCCGGGCCGCGGTTCTAGCACAGATACGCAGTATTTT. Translation gives CASSVGPPGRGSSTDTQYF. Variable domain in full (rest from reference TRBV9 and TRBJ2-3): DSGVTQTPKHLITATGQRVTLRCSPRSGDLSVYWYQQSLDQGLQFLIQYYNGEERAKGNILERFSAQQFPDLHSELNLSSLELGDSALYFCASSVGPPGRGSSTDTQYFGPGTRLTVL.

Details on this clone: Other DNA sequences of this sample code for an identical CDR3. This chain connects TRBV5-1 to TRBJ1-3; the match to TRBD1 covers 7 bases. J gave up 1 base and V 1 base, and 2 bases lay outside the gene matches. Per the germline V gene, CDR1 is SGHRS and CDR2 is YFSETQ. This CDR3 is 15 amino acids long. CDR3 amino acids: CASSLSGGSGNTIYF. The CDR3 nucleotides read TGCGCCAGCAGCTTGTCAGGGGGATCTGGAAACACCATATATTTT.

The chain couples TRBV6-5 to TRBJ2-1; tentative D call: TRBD1 (6 bases). The CDR3 totals 14 residues. V lost 3 bases and J 7 bases, leaving 13 bases between the germline ends. Germline V gene sequence: CDR1 MNHEY, CDR2 SVGAGI. CDR3 DNA sequence: TGTGCCAGCAGTTATGGTCAGGGGAGAAATGAGCAGTTCTTC. Protein sequence: CASSYGQGRNEQFF.

The V gene is TRBV7-9, the J gene TRBJ1-4; maybe TRBD1 (6 bases). Deletions cut 4 bases from V and 7 bases from J, with 22 bases between. Germline assignment: CDR1 SEHNR and CDR2 FQNEAQ (reference sequence). The CDR3 length is 17 residues. The DNA for the CDR3 is TGTGCCAGCAGCTGGCATGTATCACAGGGTCCAAGTGAAAAACTGTTTTTT. Encoded protein: CASSWHVSQGPSEKLFF.

The chain couples TRBV2 to TRBJ2-1; 9 nucleotides match TRBD1. Trimming cost V 1 base and J 8 bases; bases outside gene matches: 6. Looked up from germline, CDR1 is SNHLY and CDR2 is FYNNEI. The CDR3 is 15 residues long. CDR3 residues: CASSEGTGAFDEQFF. CDR3 nucleotides: TGTGCCAGCAGTGAAGGGACAGGGGCTTTCGATGAGCAGTTCTTC. The full variable domain, its missing parts supplied by reference TRBV2 and TRBJ2-1, is EPEVTQTPSHQVTQMGQEVILRCVPISNHLYFYWYRQILGQKVEFLVSFYNNEISEKSEIFDDQFSVERPDGSNFTLKIRSTKLEDSAMYFCASSEGTGAFDEQFFGPGTRLTVL.

This chain links TRBV5-1 with TRBJ2-7; 8 bases are a match to TRBD2. The V gene end was trimmed by 0 bases and the J gene end by 5 bases; junction bases not matched to a gene: 7. The CDR3 is 15 amino acids. Germline V lookup: CDR1 SGHRS, CDR2 YFSETQ. CDR3 region: CASSLAAGGADEQYF. The DNA for the CDR3 is TGCGCCAGCAGCTTGGCGGCGGGAGGCGCGGACGAGCAGTACTTC.

The chain uses TRBV30 and TRBJ1-2; TRBD1 matches 9 bases. Germline-derived CDR1 and CDR2 are GTSNPN and SVGIG (reference sequence). This CDR3 region has 14 residues. V dropped 0 bases and J dropped 7; count of bases not matched to a gene: 6. CDR3 region: CAWSVNRGHSGYTF. The CDR3 DNA follows: TGTGCCTGGAGTGTAAACAGGGGGCATAGTGGCTACACCTTC.

The chain recombines TRBV6-5 with TRBJ2-7, with D possibly being TRBD2 (6 bases). CDR1 MNHEY and CDR2 SVGAGI come from the germline V gene. Between the trimmed V and J ends, which lost 3 bases and 0 bases, there was a span of 12 bases. The CDR3 loop spans 15 amino acids. The CDR3 region has the DNA TGTGCCAGCAGTTATGGGACTTCAATCTCCTACGAGCAGTACTTC. It specifies CASSYGTSISYEQYF.

This chain connects TRBV7-9 to TRBJ1-5, with 12 nucleotides matching TRBD1. This CDR3 spans 18 amino acids. The V segment lost 5 bases and the J segment 5 bases; nucleotides outside the gene matches: 13. The V gene's germline CDR1 is SEHNR and CDR2 FQNEAQ (reference sequence). CDR3 residues: CASSAGTGGSRDYQPQHF. CDR3 coding DNA: TGTGCCAGCAGCGCGGGGACAGGGGGCAGTAGAGATTATCAGCCCCAGCATTTT.